The text below deals with one T cell receptor (beta chain). There is no known antigen for this receptor. The sample holds no much larger clone one base away, and base qualities are not on file. In total, fewer than 750 healthy bone marrow donors made up the cohort. At the time of sampling, all cohort members were nominally healthy, though unrecorded immune exposures were likely present. The donor tested CMV seronegative, placing the donor among the 352 seronegative members of the cohort. A peripheral blood sample was provided by each donor, and peripheral blood mononuclear cells were used for TCR beta sequencing. The Qiagen DNeasy Blood Extraction Kit was used to extract genomic DNA from the blood cell samples. Clipping removes 4 bases from V and 3 bases from J, with 3 as the unmatched junction base count. The CDR3 numbers 13 residues from cysteine through phenylalanine. Kept here is only the CDR3 DNA, which spans 39 bases and is read in frame from base 1. CDR1 and CDR2, per the germline V gene, are MNHEY and SVGAGI.

The record originates from a study of cytomegalovirus exposure and HLA in healthy donors (dated by TCRdb to the late 2010s). For the wider study: An earlier analysis of approximately 640 of the donors reported about 290 Gb of sequence data and 100 million to 130 million unique TCR beta sequences from 150 million to 200 million T cells. HLA typing included class I and class II loci at four-digit resolution. In addition to the first cohort of 666 subjects, a separate validation cohort of approximately 120 different subjects was used. Among 300 to 500 genotyped donors of the cohort, an average of around 250,000 unique TCR beta nucleotide sequences was sequenced per donor, of which approximately 19% were non-productive. Genome-wide SNP genotypes for about 65% of the 666 donors were used in a later genetic analysis, which treated that subset as a discovery cohort. The genetic ancestry cluster associated with self-reported Caucasian donors included 81% of the roughly 400 genotyped donors. Using immunosequencing, the study profiled T cell repertoires from fewer than 850 subjects and related those repertoires to cytomegalovirus serostatus. The study aimed to test whether signatures of past pathogen exposure could be identified by cataloging public T cell receptors. A later analysis re-analyzed previously published TCR beta repertoires from approximately 700 donors and added high-resolution HLA genotyping to study TCR occurrence patterns. Alongside the repertoire data, information on donor age, sex, ethnicity and CMV serostatus was compiled. An early release that covered fewer than 800 HLA-typed donors contained approximately 320 gigabases of sequencing data and around 80 million unique TCR sequences. High-throughput TCR immunosequencing, statistical association of individual TCRs with disease status, and machine learning were combined to predict cytomegalovirus infection status. Every repertoire in the discovery cohort had been generated on one and the same sequencing platform. About 5 DR-DQ haplotypes were handled as single units for association and clustering, since linkage in the cohort was strong. In the later analysis, no new phenotypic data were used to find candidate immune exposures; instead, reliance was placed on TCR beta sequences and their occurrence across donors. An earlier analysis of fewer than 750 of the donors used high-throughput TCR beta sequencing to judge whether each TCR beta V gene segment behaved as functional or pseudogenic. Typing coverage varied by locus: roughly 629-630 donors for A, B, C, DRB1 and DQB1; more than 500 for DQA1; more than 600 for DPA1; some 470 for DPB1. Paper-wide results and their limitations: Specific HLA alleles were associated with 15,000 to 20,000 TCR beta sequences at a false discovery rate of 0.05 in a later analysis. A cluster of highly shared sequence variants was judged likely to represent a technical artifact of the sequencing pipeline. In the study, approximately 160 TCR beta chains were listed as associated with cytomegalovirus. Because some donors lacked HLA typing at each locus, the association tests relied only on the typed subset. In a later analysis, TCR association rates were found to vary across HLA loci, with the most associated TCRs seen for DRB1 alleles and the fewest for HLA-C alleles. In vitro tests confirmed that a few of the cytomegalovirus-associated TCR beta chains recognize cytomegalovirus antigens. Several of the top co-occurrence clusters appeared to be linked to parvovirus B19, influenza, CMV and Epstein-Barr virus, according to a later analysis. A further reported finding was that TCR beta sequences accurately predicted the HLA-A and HLA-B alleles for most subjects in the first cohort. The classifier was reported to diagnose cytomegalovirus status with high specificity and sensitivity in both the original cohort and the validation cohort. Some IMGT-functional V segments, including TRBV6-2 and TRBV6-3, could not be told apart with the 87-base-pair reads, so those segments were excluded. The only immune exposure information available for the cohort was CMV serostatus. V-gene and J-gene trimming of TCR beta chains was associated with a missense DCLRE1C variant in a later genetic analysis, and the association was replicated in an independent cohort. According to a later genetic analysis, donors in an Asian-associated ancestry cluster had fewer N-insertions in productive TCRs than the approximately 670-donor mean. In a later analysis, HLA-associated TCR beta chains were found to be more clonally expanded and to have lower generation probabilities than equally common non-associated chains. While some public TCRs were present in many individuals, most TCR sequences turned up only very rarely across donors. Correlated functional status among segregating V segments might be attributable to linkage disequilibrium, but an unknown experimental factor could not be ruled out. Because counts were too low, about 15 rarely observed V segments, including chromosome 9 orphons, were left out of the earlier analysis of 500 to 650 of the donors. In a later analysis, most CMV-associated TCR beta chains were found to appear HLA-restricted, with HLA associations seemingly driven largely by CMV exposure. Presence/absence analyses assumed roughly uniform sequencing depth across donors, an assumption that may not hold. This cohort had only TCR beta chains sequenced, and the lack of alpha or paired-chain data limited which features could be detected. When HLA alleles, especially DR and DQ, strongly co-occurred, TCR associations were difficult to assign to individual alleles. In an earlier analysis of some 500 of the donors, most TCR beta V segments appeared in productive rearrangements about 87% or about 30% of the time, broadly matching IMGT annotations. It was suggested by the authors that the approach could potentially be generalized to other disease states and immunological phenotypes.

Libraries were constructed by the immunoSEQ multiplex PCR assay. For the multiplex PCR, a mixture combining 60 forward primers for TCR Vbeta segments and 13 reverse primers for TCR Jbeta segments was used. Amplification of the CDR3 region of rearranged TCR beta genes was performed with a multiplex PCR assay on genomic DNA. Amplified TCR beta libraries were sequenced as 87-base-pair reads on the Illumina HiSeq System. In the paper's pipeline: A later analysis counted about 80 million unique TCR beta chains across the 690 or so repertoires, and some 11 million of these chains were shared by at least two donors. A nearest-neighbor algorithm error-corrected the raw reads and collapsed the reads into unique sequences, merging closely related sequences to remove PCR and sequencing errors. V, D and J gene segments were assigned by aligning CDR3 sequences to IMGT reference sequences. Each retained sequence needed at least a six-nucleotide match to both a V gene segment and a J gene segment. Rearrangements were called productive when the CDR3 lacked stop codons and stayed in frame with V and J; all others were non-productive. Following IMGT convention, CDR3 was defined as the stretch from the second conserved V-encoded cysteine up to the conserved J-encoded phenylalanine. The earlier analysis of roughly 590 of the donors excluded any sequence lacking an unambiguous match to a single V gene segment. In an earlier analysis of several hundred of the donors, V segments were called functional above 56.7% productive rearrangements and were called segregating when the between-donor standard deviation exceeded 5%. A statistical classification framework was built to diagnose cytomegalovirus status from the catalog of TCR beta chain sequences. V and J gene assignment, in a later analysis, came from comparing TCR nucleotide sequences with IMGT/GENE-DB human TR gene sequences. A later analysis assigned CDR3 sequences and most-parsimonious VDJ recombination scenarios with the TCRdist pipeline. In a later analysis, every TCR beta chain was defined by the combination of its CDR3 amino acid sequence and its V-gene family, and reads without a unique V-gene family were dropped. In a later analysis, 550 to 650 highly shared, low-generation-probability nucleotide sequences were removed to address suspected cross-contamination and a sequencing artifact. For each public chain, a later analysis derived a clonal expansion index from normalized ranks of inferred template counts within each repertoire. In a later analysis, generation probabilities were computed with a VDJ recombination model fitted to out-of-frame rearrangements, and the resulting probabilities were checked against IGoR. A later analysis scored TCR-TCR, TCR-HLA and TCR-CMV co-occurrence with hypergeometric tests, applying a repertoire-size bias correction to TCR pairs. In a later analysis, false discovery rates were estimated by permuting HLA or CMV assignments 20 times. In a later analysis, co-occurring TCRs were grouped using DBSCAN, and TCRdist sequence similarity was added for clustering within HLA-allele-positive subsets. Co-occurrence clustering excluded repertoires with fewer than 30,000 or more than 120,000 public chains, plus five with anomalous nucleotide sharing. Not all clones reach the TCRdb copy of this immuneACCESS table, which keeps in-frame sequences only. Checked studies attribute under half of the gap to unresolved V genes and leave the rest unexplained. The D gene and trimming were derived from the DNA, and the V and J assignments and clone size from that table. For this sample there are roughly 170,000 clones; 70% to 90% appear just once. The leading ten clones occupy under 2.5% of the sample.

The origin of this receptor is a woman aged 25-40 years in good health and CMV-seronegative. The sequenced material came from PBMCs. This chain joins TRBV6-5 to TRBJ2-7; TRBD1 lines up with 7 middle nucleotides. The CDR3 protein sequence reads: CASSSDRNYEQYF. The DNA sequence is given as TGTGCCAGCAGTTCGGACAGGAACTACGAGCAGTACTTC.